The 21 T cell receptor beta chains below all came from one sample that was sequenced in a study of shared clonotypes between healthy human individuals. Positive CCR7 selection of CD45RO-negative cells yielded the naive CD8 cells, and terminally differentiated effector memory CD45RA+ cells were excluded. Libraries were prepared by immunoSEQ multiplex PCR; TCRdb keeps only in-frame clonotypes and omits some of them. The sample shows about 800,000 clones, about 96% of them seen only once. Sequencing was carried out using naive CD8+ T cells sorted from blood. The receptor set was obtained from a young man in good health.

The rearrangement uses TRBV2 and TRBJ2-7; D possibly corresponds to TRBD2 (6 bases). Germline CDR1 is SNHLY and CDR2 is FYNNEI. This CDR3 is built from 14 residues. Trimming pared 5 bases from V and 0 bases from J, leaving 11 bases between. CDR3 nucleotides: TGTGCCAGCAGTAAGTTCGGGGGCTCCTACGAGCAGTACTTC. It encodes CASSKFGGSYEQYF.

V is TRBV5-4 and J is TRBJ2-7; weak D call: TRBD2 (6 bases). CDR3 length: 14 amino acids. V was clipped by 4 bases and J by 5 bases, with 16 bases between them. Per germline, CDR1 SGHNT and CDR2 YYREEE (reference sequence). CDR3 sequence (DNA): TGTGCCAGCAGCCCGGCGGGGATAGGGAACGAGCAGTACTTC. Translation gives CASSPAGIGNEQYF.

V and J are TRBV28 and TRBJ2-2, with D possibly matching TRBD2 (7 bases). CDR1 and CDR2 from the germline V gene are MDHEN and SYDVKM. The CDR3 has 18 residues. The V end lost 4 bases, the J end lost 0 bases, and 18 bases lay between the germline ends. In nucleotides, the CDR3 is TGTGCCAGCAGTTCTCCGGACAGCGGGGACGCGAACACCGGGGAGCTGTTTTTT. The encoded protein is CASSSPDSGDANTGELFF. The complete variable domain, with remaining parts taken from reference TRBV28 and TRBJ2-2, reads DVKVTQSSRYLVKRTGEKVFLECVQDMDHENMFWYRQDPGLGLRLIYFSYDVKMKEKGDIPEGYSVSREKKERFSLILESASTNQTSMYLCASSSPDSGDANTGELFFGEGSRLTVL.

The chain carries TRBV5-4 and TRBJ2-2; a weak D match, TRBD2 (7 bases). CDR3 length: 14 amino acids. The germline gives CDR1 SGHNT, CDR2 YYREEE (reference sequence). V was shortened by 3 bases and J by 6 bases, with 12 bases between the two germline ends. CDR3 bases: TGTGCCAGCAGCTCAGAGGGGGGGCCCGGGGAGCTGTTTTTT. Protein: CASSSEGGPGELFF. Drawing the rest from reference TRBV5-4 and TRBJ2-2, the complete variable domain is ETGVTQSPTHLIKTRGQQVTLRCSSQSGHNTVSWYQQALGQGPQFIFQYYREEENGRGNFPPRFSGLQFPNYSSELNVNALELDDSALYLCASSSEGGPGELFFGEGSRLTVL.

A remark on this clone: Other DNA sequences in the same sample also yield this CDR3. The chain carries TRBV19 and TRBJ1-5, with TRBD1 matching 8 bases. V shed 6 bases, J shed 0 bases, and the junction held 4 bases outside the gene matches. The germline gives CDR1 LNHDA, CDR2 SQIVND (reference sequence). The CDR3 covers 15 residues. The chain's CDR3 is CASSRTGYSNQPQHF. CDR3 coding DNA: TGTGCCAGTAGCAGGACAGGGTATAGCAATCAGCCCCAGCATTTT.

The chain links TRBV25-1 to TRBJ2-1; a weak D match, TRBD2 (5 bases). With 0 bases removed from V and 1 base from J, the gap between germline ends came to 10 bases. From germline, CDR1 is MGHDK and CDR2 SYGVNS. This CDR3 spans 16 amino acids. DNA of the CDR3: TGTGCCAGCAGTGAATATCGGGCGGGTTCCTACAATGAGCAGTTCTTC. Translation gives CASSEYRAGSYNEQFF.

In DNA, the CDR3 is TGTGCCAGCAGTCCCACTAGCGAAGAGTACAATGAGCAGTTCTTC. This translates into CASSPTSEEYNEQFF. The rearrangement links TRBV27 to TRBJ2-1; 7 bases fit TRBD2. The CDR3 loop spans 15 amino acids. V was clipped by 5 bases and J by 4 bases; unmatched bases: 8. The germline V gene has CDR1 MNHEY and CDR2 SMNVEV (reference sequence).

The chain joins TRBV5-1 to TRBJ2-7; D is unclear. Germline CDR1 is SGHRS and CDR2 is YFSETQ. The CDR3 length is 14 residues. V was pared by 3 bases and J by 0 bases, with 10 bases between. DNA of the CDR3: TGCGCCAGCAGCTGGACCCTAAGCTCCTACGAGCAGTACTTC. Its protein product is CASSWTLSSYEQYF.

The J gene is TRBJ2-7, the V gene TRBV7-6; D gene ambiguous. CDR3 length: 12 residues. The germline V and J ends were trimmed by 2 bases and 7 bases, with 9 bases remaining between them. The germline V gene encodes CDR1 SGHVS and CDR2 FNYEAQ. Written as DNA, the CDR3 is TGTGCCAGCAGCTTAAACCGCGTGGAGCAGTACTTC. Translating it yields CASSLNRVEQYF. Using reference TRBV7-6 and TRBJ2-7 for the parts outside the CDR3, the full variable domain is GAGVSQSPRYKVTKRGQDVALRCDPISGHVSLYWYRQALGQGPEFLTYFNYEAQQDKSGLPNDRFSAERPEGSISTLTIQRTEQRDSAMYRCASSLNRVEQYFGPGTRLTVT.

This rearrangement joins TRBV6-5 to TRBJ2-7; D uncertain. Germline values: CDR1 MNHEY, CDR2 SVGAGI. Trimming pared 6 bases from V and 2 bases from J, leaving 14 bases between. The CDR3 spans 14 residues. This chain's CDR3 is CASSQRALPYEQYF. CDR3 nucleotides: TGTGCCAGCAGCCAACGAGCACTTCCCTACGAGCAGTACTTC.

V usage is TRBV13 and J usage is TRBJ2-3, with D unresolved. Germline V CDR1 and CDR2: PRHDT, FYEKMQ (reference sequence). Trimming pared 5 bases from V and 2 bases from J, leaving 14 bases between. CDR3 length equals 15 residues. The CDR3 DNA sequence: TGTGCCAGCAGCCCTACTGTGGATACCACAGATACGCAGTATTTT. This encodes CASSPTVDTTDTQYF.

This chain links TRBV27 with TRBJ2-1; D is unclear. V lost 3 bases and J lost 8, with 14 bases in between. The CDR3 is made up of 14 amino acids. In germline, CDR1 is MNHEY, CDR2 SMNVEV (reference sequence). The CDR3: CASSLNSIGHEQFF. The CDR3 nucleotides are TGTGCCAGCAGTTTGAACTCCATTGGGCATGAGCAGTTCTTC.

This chain links TRBV27 with TRBJ2-7; TRBD1 matches 10 bases. CDR3 size: 16 residues. V dropped 3 bases and J dropped 2; count of bases not matched to a gene: 7. Germline loops: CDR1 MNHEY, CDR2 SMNVEV (reference sequence). Here the CDR3 DNA reads TGTGCCAGCAGTTTGTTTCGACAGGGGGCGGCCTACGAGCAGTACTTC. The encoded protein is CASSLFRQGAAYEQYF.

This chain links TRBV6-5 with TRBJ2-2; D is undetermined. Germline V gene sequence: CDR1 MNHEY, CDR2 SVGAGI. The CDR3 runs to 14 residues. V lost 2 bases, J lost 4 bases, and 8 bases lay in between. CDR3 loop: CASSYEVSTGELFF. In nucleotides, the CDR3 is TGTGCCAGCAGTTACGAGGTTAGCACCGGGGAGCTGTTTTTT.

CDR3 bases: TGTGCCAGCAGCGGAACCGGACAGGGCATCAATGAGCAGTTCTTC. Translating it yields CASSGTGQGINEQFF. The rearrangement joins TRBV9 to TRBJ2-1; 8 positions match TRBD1. With 3 bases clipped from V and 6 bases from J, the junction kept 8 bases outside the gene matches. This CDR3 has 15 amino acids. Germline V lookup: CDR1 SGDLS, CDR2 YYNGEE.

The chain links TRBV9 to TRBJ2-2; TRBD2 aligns across 8 bases. Trimming cost V 4 bases and J 4 bases; bases outside gene matches: 9. The CDR3 runs 16 residues. CDR1 SGDLS and CDR2 YYNGEE come from the germline V gene. CDR3 amino acids: CASSPRLASLTGELFF. CDR3 bases: TGTGCCAGCAGCCCCCGACTAGCGTCCCTCACCGGGGAGCTGTTTTTT.

J is TRBJ2-2 and V is TRBV7-9; TRBD2 is a possible D gene (6 bases). There are 15 residues in the CDR3. CDR1 and CDR2 (germline): SEHNR, FQNEAQ (reference sequence). Trimming stripped 1 base from V and 0 bases from J, with 6 bases between. Written as DNA, the CDR3 is TGTGCCAGCAGCTTAGGACTAGCGAACACCGGGGAGCTGTTTTTT. Protein product: CASSLGLANTGELFF.

In DNA form, the CDR3 reads TGCGCCAGCAGCCAAGTTCCGGGAGGGCCCTCCTACGAGCAGTACTTC. Translated: CASSQVPGGPSYEQYF. This chain uses TRBV4-1 with TRBJ2-7, with 8 nucleotides matching TRBD2. This CDR3 contains 16 residues. Germline V gene data show CDR1 as MGHRA and CDR2 as YSYEKL. V trimming: 1 base; J trimming: 0 bases; junction bases outside the gene matches: 5.

The chain joins TRBV29-1 to TRBJ1-1; 7 bases align to TRBD1. The CDR3 length is 15 residues. Germline CDR1 and CDR2: SQVTM and ANQGSEA. The J segment lost 0 bases and the V segment lost 7 bases, leaving 11 bases of the junction unmatched. This CDR3 reads CSAMGTELLNTEAFF. CDR3 nucleotides: TGCAGCGCCATGGGGACAGAGCTATTGAACACTGAAGCTTTCTTT.

The J gene is TRBJ2-1, the V gene TRBV11-3; D is unclear. The V end was cut by 5 bases, the J end by 8 bases, with 16 bases between. The germline V gene has CDR1 SGHNT and CDR2 YENEEA. The CDR3 covers 14 residues. CDR3 sequence: CASSPGWAGYEQFF. In nucleotides, the CDR3 is TGTGCCAGCAGCCCCGGTTGGGCCGGCTATGAGCAGTTCTTC.

This chain uses TRBV27 with TRBJ2-2; 8 positions agree with TRBD1. The CDR3 consists of 15 residues. Germline V lookup: CDR1 MNHEY, CDR2 SMNVEV (reference sequence). With 2 bases clipped from V and 5 bases from J, the junction kept 4 bases outside the gene matches. The CDR3 region has the DNA TGTGCCAGCAGTTTACAGGGGGCGCATACCGGGGAGCTGTTTTTT. Its protein is CASSLQGAHTGELFF.